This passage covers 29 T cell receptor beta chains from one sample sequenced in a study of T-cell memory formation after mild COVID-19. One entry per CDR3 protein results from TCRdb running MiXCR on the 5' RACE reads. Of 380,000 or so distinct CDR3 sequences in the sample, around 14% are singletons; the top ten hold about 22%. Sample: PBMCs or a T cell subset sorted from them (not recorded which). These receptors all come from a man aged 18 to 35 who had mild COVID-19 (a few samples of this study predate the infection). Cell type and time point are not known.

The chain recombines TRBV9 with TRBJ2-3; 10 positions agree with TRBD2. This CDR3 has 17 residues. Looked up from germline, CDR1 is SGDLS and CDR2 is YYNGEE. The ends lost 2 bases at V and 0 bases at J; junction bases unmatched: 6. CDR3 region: CASSVEGLADSTDTQYF. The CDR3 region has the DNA TGTGCCAGCAGCGTGGAAGGACTAGCGGATAGCACAGATACGCAGTATTTT.

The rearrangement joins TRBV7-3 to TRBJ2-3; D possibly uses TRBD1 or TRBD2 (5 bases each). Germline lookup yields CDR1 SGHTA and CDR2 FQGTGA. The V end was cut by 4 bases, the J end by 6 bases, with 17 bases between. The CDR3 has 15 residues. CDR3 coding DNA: TGTGCCAGCAGCTCAACGGCCGTTTGGGGGGATACGCAGTATTTT. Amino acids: CASSSTAVWGDTQYF.

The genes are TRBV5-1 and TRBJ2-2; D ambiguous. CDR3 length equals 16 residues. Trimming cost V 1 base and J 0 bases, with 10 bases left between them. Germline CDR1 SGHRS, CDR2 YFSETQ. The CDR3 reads CASSLTFRANTGELFF. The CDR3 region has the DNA TGCGCCAGCAGCTTGACTTTCCGGGCGAACACCGGGGAGCTGTTTTTT.

As DNA, the CDR3 is TGTGCCAGCAGCCAAGGGACTAGCGGCGTTGAGACCCAGTACTTC. Amino acids: CASSQGTSGVETQYF. The V and J genes are TRBV3-1 and TRBJ2-5, with TRBD2 matching 10 bases. The CDR3 length is 15 residues. Germline CDR1 is LGHDT and CDR2 is YNNKEL (reference sequence). Losses at the gene ends were 1 base for V and 5 bases for J; bases not matched to a gene: 4.

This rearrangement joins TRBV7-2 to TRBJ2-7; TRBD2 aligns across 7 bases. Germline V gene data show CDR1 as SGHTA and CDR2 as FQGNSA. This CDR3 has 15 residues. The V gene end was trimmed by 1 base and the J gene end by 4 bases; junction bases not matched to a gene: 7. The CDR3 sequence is CASSLGASGLYEQYF. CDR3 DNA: TGTGCCAGCAGCTTAGGTGCTAGCGGACTTTACGAGCAGTACTTC.

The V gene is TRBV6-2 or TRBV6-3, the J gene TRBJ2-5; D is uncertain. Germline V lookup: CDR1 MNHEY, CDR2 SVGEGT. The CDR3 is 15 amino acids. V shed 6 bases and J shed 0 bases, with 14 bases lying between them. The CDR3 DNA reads TGTGCCAGCAGCCCTCGACTCGTCCACCAAGAGACCCAGTACTTC. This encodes CASSPRLVHQETQYF.

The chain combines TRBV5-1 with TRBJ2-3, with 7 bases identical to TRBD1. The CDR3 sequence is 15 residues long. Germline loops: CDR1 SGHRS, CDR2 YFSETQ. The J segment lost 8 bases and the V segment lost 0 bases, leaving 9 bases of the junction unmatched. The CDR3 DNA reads TGCGCCAGCAGCTTGGTATCCAGGGGGACCGGTACGCAGTATTTT. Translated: CASSLVSRGTGTQYF.

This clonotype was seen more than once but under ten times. CDR3 region: CASSLASANTGELFF. CDR3 nucleotides: TGTGCCAGCAGCTTAGCATCCGCGAACACCGGGGAGCTGTTTTTT. This sequence joins TRBV7-7 and TRBJ2-2, with unresolved D. Germline V gene sequence: CDR1 SSHAT, CDR2 FNYEAQ (reference sequence). CDR3 size: 15 residues. V lost 0 bases, J lost 0 bases, and 5 bases lay in between. Complete variable domain (other parts from reference TRBV7-7 and TRBJ2-2): GAGVSQSPRYKVTKRGQDVTLRCDPISSHATLYWYQQALGQGPEFLTYFNYEAQPDKSGLPSDRFSAERPEGSISTLTIQRTEQRDSAMYRCASSLASANTGELFFGEGSRLTVL.

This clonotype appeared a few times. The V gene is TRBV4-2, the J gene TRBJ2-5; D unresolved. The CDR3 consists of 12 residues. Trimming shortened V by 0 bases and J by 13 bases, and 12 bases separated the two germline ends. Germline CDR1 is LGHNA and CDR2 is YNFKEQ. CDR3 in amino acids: CASSQDAGPLYF. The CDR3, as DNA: TGTGCCAGCAGCCAAGACGCAGGCCCTCTGTACTTC.

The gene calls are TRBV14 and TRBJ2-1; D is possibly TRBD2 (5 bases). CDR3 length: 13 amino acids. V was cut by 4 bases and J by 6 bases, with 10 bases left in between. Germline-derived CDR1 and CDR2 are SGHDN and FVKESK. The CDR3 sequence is CASSRIGVNEQFF. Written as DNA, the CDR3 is TGTGCCAGCAGCCGAATCGGGGTCAATGAGCAGTTCTTC.

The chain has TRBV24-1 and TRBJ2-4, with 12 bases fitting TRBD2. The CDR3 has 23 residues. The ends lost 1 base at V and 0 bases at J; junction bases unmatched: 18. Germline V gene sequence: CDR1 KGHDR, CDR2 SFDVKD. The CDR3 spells CATSDFLRLAGDQTTLAKNIQYF. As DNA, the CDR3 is TGTGCCACCAGTGATTTCTTAAGACTAGCGGGGGACCAGACAACTCTAGCCAAAAACATTCAGTACTTC.

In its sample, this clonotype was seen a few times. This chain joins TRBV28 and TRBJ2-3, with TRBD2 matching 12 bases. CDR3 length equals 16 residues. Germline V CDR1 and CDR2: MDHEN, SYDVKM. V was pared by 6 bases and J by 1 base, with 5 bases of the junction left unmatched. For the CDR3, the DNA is TGTGCCAGCAGAACAAGACTAGCGGGGGGCACAGATACGCAGTATTTT. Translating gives CASRTRLAGGTDTQYF.

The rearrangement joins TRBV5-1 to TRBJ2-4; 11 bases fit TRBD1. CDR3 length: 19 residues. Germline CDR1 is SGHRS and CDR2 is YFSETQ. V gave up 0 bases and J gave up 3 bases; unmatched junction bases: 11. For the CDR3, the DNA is TGCGCCAGCAGCTTGGCCGCCGGGACAGGGGGATTGGGCAAAAACATTCAGTACTTC. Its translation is CASSLAAGTGGLGKNIQYF.

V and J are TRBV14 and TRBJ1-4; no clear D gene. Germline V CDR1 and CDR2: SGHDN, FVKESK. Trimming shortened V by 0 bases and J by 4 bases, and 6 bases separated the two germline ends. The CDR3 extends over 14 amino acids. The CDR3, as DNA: TGTGCCAGCAGCCAAGAGGCGGATAATGAAAAACTGTTTTTT. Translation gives CASSQEADNEKLFF.

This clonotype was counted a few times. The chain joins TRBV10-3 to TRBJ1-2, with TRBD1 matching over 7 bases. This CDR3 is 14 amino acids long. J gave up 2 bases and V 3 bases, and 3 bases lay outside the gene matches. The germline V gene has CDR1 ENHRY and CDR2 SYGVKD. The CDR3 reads CAISEGGLNYGYTF. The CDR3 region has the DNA TGTGCCATCAGTGAAGGGGGCTTGAACTATGGCTACACCTTC.

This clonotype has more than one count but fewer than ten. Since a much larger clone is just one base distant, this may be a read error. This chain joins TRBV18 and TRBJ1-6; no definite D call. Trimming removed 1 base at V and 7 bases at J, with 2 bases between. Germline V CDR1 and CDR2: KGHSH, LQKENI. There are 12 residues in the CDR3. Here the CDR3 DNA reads TGTGCCAGCTCACCACTGAATTCACCCCTCCACTTT. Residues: CASSPLNSPLHF.

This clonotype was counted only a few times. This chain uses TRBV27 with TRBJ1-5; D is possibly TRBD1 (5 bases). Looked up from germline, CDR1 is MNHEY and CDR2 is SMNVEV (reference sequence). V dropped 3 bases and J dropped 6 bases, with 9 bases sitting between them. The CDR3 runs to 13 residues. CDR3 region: CASSFRRAQPQHF. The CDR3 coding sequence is TGTGCCAGCAGTTTTCGCAGGGCTCAGCCCCAGCATTTT.

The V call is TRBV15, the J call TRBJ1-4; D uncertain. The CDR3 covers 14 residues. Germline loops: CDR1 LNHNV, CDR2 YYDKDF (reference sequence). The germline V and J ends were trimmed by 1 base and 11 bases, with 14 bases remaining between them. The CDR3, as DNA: TGTGCCACCAGCAGAGGGTTCGTACGGGATAAACTGTTTTTT. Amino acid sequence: CATSRGFVRDKLFF.

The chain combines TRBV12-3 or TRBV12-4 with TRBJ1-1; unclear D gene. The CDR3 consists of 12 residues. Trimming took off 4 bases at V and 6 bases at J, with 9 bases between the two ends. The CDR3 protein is CASSSSPPEAFF. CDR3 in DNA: TGTGCCAGCAGTTCCTCGCCCCCTGAAGCTTTCTTT.

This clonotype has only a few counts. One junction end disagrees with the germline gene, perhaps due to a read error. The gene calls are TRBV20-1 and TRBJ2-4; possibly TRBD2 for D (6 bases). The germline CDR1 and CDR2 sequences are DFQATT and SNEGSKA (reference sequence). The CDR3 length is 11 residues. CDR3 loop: CSARVAGIGDF. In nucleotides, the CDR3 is TGCAGTGCTAGAGTTGCGGGGATAGGAGACTTC.

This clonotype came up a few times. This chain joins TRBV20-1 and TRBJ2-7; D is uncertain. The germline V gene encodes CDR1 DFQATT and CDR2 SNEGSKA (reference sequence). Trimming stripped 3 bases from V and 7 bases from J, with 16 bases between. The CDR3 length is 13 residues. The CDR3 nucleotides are TGCAGTGCTAGTACTCCTACATGGCGAGAGCAGTACGTC. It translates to CSASTPTWREQYV.

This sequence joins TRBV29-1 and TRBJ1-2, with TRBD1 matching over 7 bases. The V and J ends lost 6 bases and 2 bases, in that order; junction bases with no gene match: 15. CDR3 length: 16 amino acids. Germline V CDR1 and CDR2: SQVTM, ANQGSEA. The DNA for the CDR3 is TGCAGCGTCTTAACGACTCACAGGGGACTCAACTATGGCTACACCTTC. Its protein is CSVLTTHRGLNYGYTF.

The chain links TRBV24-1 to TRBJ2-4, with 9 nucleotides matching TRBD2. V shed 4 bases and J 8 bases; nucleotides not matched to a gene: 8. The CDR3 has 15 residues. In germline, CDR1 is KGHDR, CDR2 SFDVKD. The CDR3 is CATSDHLSGGDIQYF. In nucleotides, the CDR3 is TGTGCCACCAGTGACCACCTTAGCGGGGGCGACATTCAGTACTTC.

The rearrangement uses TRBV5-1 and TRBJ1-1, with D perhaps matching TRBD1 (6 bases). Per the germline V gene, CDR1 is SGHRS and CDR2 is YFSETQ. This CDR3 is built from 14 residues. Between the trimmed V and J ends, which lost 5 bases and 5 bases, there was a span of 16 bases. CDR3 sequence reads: CASSKYRVTTEAFF. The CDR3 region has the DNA TGCGCCAGCAGTAAATACAGGGTCACAACTGAAGCTTTCTTT.

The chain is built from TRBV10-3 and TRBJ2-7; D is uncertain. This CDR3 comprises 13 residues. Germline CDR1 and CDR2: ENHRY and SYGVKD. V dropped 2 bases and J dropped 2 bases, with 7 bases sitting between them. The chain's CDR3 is CAISEGPPYEQYF. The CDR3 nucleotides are TGTGCCATCAGTGAGGGACCCCCCTACGAGCAGTACTTC.

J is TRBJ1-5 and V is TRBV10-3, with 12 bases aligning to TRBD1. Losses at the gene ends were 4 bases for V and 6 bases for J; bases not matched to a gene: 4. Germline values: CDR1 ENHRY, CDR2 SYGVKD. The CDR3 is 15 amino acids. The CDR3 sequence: CAISGGQGAGQPQHF. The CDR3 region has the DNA TGTGCCATCAGTGGGGGACAGGGGGCCGGTCAGCCCCAGCATTTT.

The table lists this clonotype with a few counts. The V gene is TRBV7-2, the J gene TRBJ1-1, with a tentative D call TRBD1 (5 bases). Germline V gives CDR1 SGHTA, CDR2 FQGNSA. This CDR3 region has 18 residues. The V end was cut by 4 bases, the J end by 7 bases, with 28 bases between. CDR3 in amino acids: CASSSYRRGKAKRGEAFF. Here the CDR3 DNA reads TGTGCCAGCAGCTCCTACCGACGTGGAAAAGCAAAAAGGGGTGAAGCTTTCTTT.

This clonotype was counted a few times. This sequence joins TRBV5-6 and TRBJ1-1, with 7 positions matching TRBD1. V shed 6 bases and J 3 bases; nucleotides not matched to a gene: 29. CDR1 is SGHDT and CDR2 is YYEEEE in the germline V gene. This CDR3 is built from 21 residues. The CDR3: CASTDEGGGGQPGRVDTEAFF. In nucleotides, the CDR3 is TGTGCCAGCACCGATGAGGGTGGTGGGGGACAGCCCGGACGAGTTGACACTGAAGCTTTCTTT.

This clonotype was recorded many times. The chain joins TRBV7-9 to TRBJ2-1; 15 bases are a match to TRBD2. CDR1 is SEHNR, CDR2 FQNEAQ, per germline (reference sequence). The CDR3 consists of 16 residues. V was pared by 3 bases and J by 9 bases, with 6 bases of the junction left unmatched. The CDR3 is CASSFGLAGGQSEQFF. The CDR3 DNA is TGTGCCAGCAGCTTCGGACTAGCGGGGGGGCAGAGTGAGCAGTTCTTC.